A selection of T cell receptor beta chains follows, all from one sample in a study of T cells in Graves' hyperthyroidism and ophthalmopathy. TCRdb used MiXCR to reprocess the multiplex PCR reads, holding one entry per CDR3 protein. Among about 360,000 distinct CDR3 sequences listed, roughly 25% were seen once. The sequencing input was blood. Receptors originate from a man over 45 with Graves' hyperthyroidism. CDR3s include the opening cysteine and the closing phenylalanine or tryptophan. Fields, in order: J gene, D gene, clone size, V gene, CDR3 protein, CDR3 DNA. A D gene is named only where the DNA matches it firmly. Clone size, where shown, is once, few, many, or a class for clones that have expanded.

J: TRBJ2-2; D: TRBD1; size: few; V: TRBV7-9; CDR3: CASSTGQGRTGELFF; DNA: TGTGCCAGCAGCACGGGACAGGGGCGCACCGGGGAGCTGTTTTTT
J: TRBJ1-5; D: NA; size: NA; V: TRBV28; CDR3: CASGTPELGNQPQHF; DNA: TGTGCCAGCGGAACCCCCGAGTTGGGCAATCAGCCCCAGCATTTT
J: TRBJ1-2; D: NA; size: many; V: TRBV28; CDR3: CASSLQGHGYTF; DNA: TGTGCCAGCAGTTTACAGGGGCACGGCTACACCTTC
J: TRBJ1-5; D: NA; size: many; V: TRBV3-1; CDR3: CASSRDSSDQPQHF; DNA: TGTGCCAGCAGCCGCGACAGCTCTGATCAGCCCCAGCATTTT
J: TRBJ2-7; D: TRBD2; size: many; V: TRBV28; CDR3: CASRLGLAREQYF; DNA: TGTGCCAGCCGATTGGGACTAGCTCGCGAGCAGTACTTC
J: TRBJ2-1; D: NA; size: NA; V: TRBV7-6; CDR3: CASTPAGHNEQFF; DNA: TGTGCCAGCACCCCGGCGGGCCACAATGAGCAGTTCTTC
J: TRBJ1-5; D: TRBD1; size: NA; V: TRBV19; CDR3: CASSDDRAFNQPQHF; DNA: TGTGCCAGTAGTGACGACAGGGCCTTCAATCAGCCCCAGCATTTT
J: TRBJ2-3; D: TRBD1; size: once; V: TRBV5-6; CDR3: CASSPGQIPSEDTQYF; DNA: TGTGCCAGCAGTCCGGGACAGATTCCTTCGGAAGATACGCAGTATTTT
J: TRBJ2-5; D: TRBD1; size: few; V: TRBV10-3; CDR3: CAISGGQNQETQYF; DNA: TGTGCCATCAGTGGGGGACAGAACCAAGAGACCCAGTACTTC
J: TRBJ2-2; D: NA; size: NA; V: TRBV10-1; CDR3: CASSEVPNTGELFF; DNA: TGCGCCAGCAGTGAGGTTCCCAACACCGGGGAGCTGTTTTTT
J: TRBJ2-7; D: TRBD1; size: many; V: TRBV19; CDR3: CASRPPGTGPSEQYF; DNA: TGTGCCAGTAGGCCCCCCGGGACAGGGCCCTCCGAGCAGTACTTC
J: TRBJ2-1; D: NA; size: NA; V: TRBV12-3/TRBV12-4; CDR3: CASSFFLGSSYNEQFF; DNA: TGTGCCAGCAGTTTTTTCCTAGGGAGCTCCTACAATGAGCAGTTCTTC
J: TRBJ2-1; D: TRBD1; size: NA; V: TRBV11-3; CDR3: CASSLFVGQGSNEQFF; DNA: TGTGCCAGCAGCTTATTTGTAGGACAGGGGTCCAATGAGCAGTTCTTC
J: TRBJ2-7; D: TRBD1; size: NA; V: TRBV7-3; CDR3: CASSPGDSNYKQYF; DNA: TGTGCCAGCAGCCCCGGGGACAGTAATTACAAGCAGTACTTC
J: TRBJ1-1; D: TRBD1; size: few; V: TRBV5-1; CDR3: CASSLGTGVAFF; DNA: TGCGCCAGCAGCTTGGGAACAGGGGTCGCTTTCTTT
J: TRBJ2-2; D: TRBD1; size: many; V: TRBV29-1; CDR3: CSVDPGGANTGELFF; DNA: TGCAGCGTTGACCCAGGGGGCGCGAACACCGGGGAGCTGTTTTTT
J: TRBJ1-1; D: NA; size: NA; V: TRBV7-9; CDR3: CASSSGSSGKAFF; DNA: TGTGCCAGCAGTTCAGGGTCCTCTGGCAAAGCTTTCTTT
J: TRBJ1-2; D: NA; size: few; V: TRBV12-3/TRBV12-4; CDR3: CASTPGQSFLVDYGYTF; DNA: TGTGCCAGCACCCCCGGCCAGTCCTTCCTCGTTGACTATGGCTACACCTTC
J: TRBJ1-1; D: NA; size: many; V: TRBV12-3/TRBV12-4; CDR3: CASSLGHLEAFF; DNA: TGTGCCAGCAGTTTAGGGCACCTTGAAGCTTTCTTT
J: TRBJ1-5; D: TRBD1; size: NA; V: TRBV28; CDR3: CASSGGTGGARQPQHF; DNA: TGTGCCAGCAGTGGAGGGACAGGGGGCGCGAGGCAGCCCCAGCATTTT